A selection of T cell receptor beta chains follows, all from one sample in a study of T cells after posttransplantation cyclophosphamide. Sequenced by immunoSEQ multiplex PCR; TCRdb stores in-frame clones only, minus some. The sample lists about 12,000 clones, none appearing once, the ten largest making up 7.3%. Sequencing was performed on PBMCs. The receptors stem from a woman aged 35 to 49 in good health, CMV-negative, and a related stem cell transplant donor. CDR3s include the opening cysteine and the closing phenylalanine or tryptophan. The D gene is left open where the match is weak. Size is stated as how often the clone was seen (once, few, many) or a class if it is expanded.

j_call | v_call | d_call | clone_size | cdr3_aa | cdr3_nt
TRBJ2-5 | TRBV28 | TRBD2 | many | CASRHDSGVGDSGTQYF | TGTGCCAGCAGGCATGATAGCGGGGTAGGGGATTCGGGGACCCAGTACTTC
TRBJ1-4 | TRBV4-1 | - | many | CASSQDPGTGSKKLFF | TGCGCCAGCAGCCAAGATCCAGGAACAGGGTCGAAAAAACTGTTTTTT
TRBJ1-3 | TRBV11-3 | - | many | CASSRRAGYGNTIYF | TGTGCCAGCAGCAGAAGGGCAGGGTACGGAAACACCATATATTTT
TRBJ1-2 | TRBV7-3 | TRBD1 | medium-sized | CASSRIQGNYGYTF | TGTGCCAGCAGCCGCATACAGGGGAACTATGGCTACACCTTC
TRBJ1-1 | TRBV5-1 | TRBD1 | many | CASSLTGQGLNTEAFF | TGCGCCAGCAGCTTGACGGGACAGGGTTTGAACACTGAAGCTTTCTTT
TRBJ1-1 | TRBV12-3/TRBV12-4 | TRBD1 | many | CASSFNTGANTEAFF | TGTGCCAGCAGTTTCAATACAGGGGCGAACACTGAAGCTTTCTTT
TRBJ2-6 | TRBV11-2 | TRBD1 | many | CASSPRQGEGANVLTF | TGTGCCAGCAGCCCCCGACAGGGAGAAGGGGCCAACGTCCTGACTTTC
TRBJ2-2 | TRBV7-2 | TRBD1 | many | CASSSPTGITGELFF | TGTGCCAGCAGCTCGCCGACAGGGATCACCGGGGAGCTGTTTTTT
TRBJ1-4 | TRBV6-1 | - | many | CASGQTFNEKLFF | TGTGCCAGTGGACAGACCTTCAATGAAAAACTGTTTTTT
TRBJ2-3 | TRBV5-1 | TRBD2 | few | CASSPRLAGESGGTDTQYF | TGCGCCAGCAGCCCCCGTCTAGCGGGAGAGTCTGGTGGCACAGATACGCAGTATTTT
TRBJ2-7 | TRBV28 | TRBD2 | many | CASSLTGLDYEQYF | TGTGCCAGCAGTTTAACGGGACTAGACTACGAGCAGTACTTC